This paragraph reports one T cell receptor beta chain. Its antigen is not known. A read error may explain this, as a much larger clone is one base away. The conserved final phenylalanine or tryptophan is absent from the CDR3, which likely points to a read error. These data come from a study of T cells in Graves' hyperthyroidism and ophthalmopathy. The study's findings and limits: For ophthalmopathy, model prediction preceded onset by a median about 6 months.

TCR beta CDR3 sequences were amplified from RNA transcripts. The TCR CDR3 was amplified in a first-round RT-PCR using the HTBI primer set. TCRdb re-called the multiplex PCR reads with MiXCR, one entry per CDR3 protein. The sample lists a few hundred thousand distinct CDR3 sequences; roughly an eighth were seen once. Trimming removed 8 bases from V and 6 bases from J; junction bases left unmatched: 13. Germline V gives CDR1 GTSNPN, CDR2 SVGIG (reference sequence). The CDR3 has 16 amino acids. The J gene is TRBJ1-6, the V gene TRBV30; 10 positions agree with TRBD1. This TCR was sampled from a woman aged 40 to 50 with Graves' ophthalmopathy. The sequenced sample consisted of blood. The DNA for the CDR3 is TGTGCCACCACATTCGACCGGACAGGGGGTAATTCACCCCTCCACCTT. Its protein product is CATTFDRTGGNSPLHL.